This paragraph reports one TCR beta chain. What it binds is not known. CDR1 and CDR2 from the germline V gene are ENHRY and SYGVKD. Trimming removed 3 bases from V and 4 bases from J, with 4 bases in between. The CDR3 has 11 residues. The data stem from a study of T-cell memory formation after mild COVID-19. Study conclusions and caveats: There was a balanced CD4/CD8 profile in clones contracting day 15 to 85, and later expanders leaned CD4+.

In TCRdb, the 5' RACE reads were re-called with MiXCR into one record per CDR3 protein. Among 280,000 or so distinct CDR3 sequences listed, 8% to 10% were seen once. This chain joins TRBV10-3 and TRBJ2-7; D remains unclear. The sample taken for sequencing was PBMCs or a T cell subset sorted from them (not recorded which). This clonotype originated in a man younger than 35 who had mild COVID-19 (a few samples of this study predate the infection). Cell type and time point are not known. The CDR3 region is CAISDGYEQYF. CDR3 nucleotide sequence: TGTGCCATCAGTGATGGGTACGAGCAGTACTTC.